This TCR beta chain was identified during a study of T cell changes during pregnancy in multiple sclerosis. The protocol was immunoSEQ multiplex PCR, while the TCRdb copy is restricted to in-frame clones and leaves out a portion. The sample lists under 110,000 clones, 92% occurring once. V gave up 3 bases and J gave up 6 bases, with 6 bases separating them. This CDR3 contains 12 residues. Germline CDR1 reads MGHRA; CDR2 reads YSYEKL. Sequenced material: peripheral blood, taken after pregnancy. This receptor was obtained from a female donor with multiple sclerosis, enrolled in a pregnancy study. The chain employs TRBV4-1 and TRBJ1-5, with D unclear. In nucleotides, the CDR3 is TGCGCCAGCAGCCATGGTAGTCAGCCCCAGCATTTT. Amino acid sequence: CASSHGSQPQHF.